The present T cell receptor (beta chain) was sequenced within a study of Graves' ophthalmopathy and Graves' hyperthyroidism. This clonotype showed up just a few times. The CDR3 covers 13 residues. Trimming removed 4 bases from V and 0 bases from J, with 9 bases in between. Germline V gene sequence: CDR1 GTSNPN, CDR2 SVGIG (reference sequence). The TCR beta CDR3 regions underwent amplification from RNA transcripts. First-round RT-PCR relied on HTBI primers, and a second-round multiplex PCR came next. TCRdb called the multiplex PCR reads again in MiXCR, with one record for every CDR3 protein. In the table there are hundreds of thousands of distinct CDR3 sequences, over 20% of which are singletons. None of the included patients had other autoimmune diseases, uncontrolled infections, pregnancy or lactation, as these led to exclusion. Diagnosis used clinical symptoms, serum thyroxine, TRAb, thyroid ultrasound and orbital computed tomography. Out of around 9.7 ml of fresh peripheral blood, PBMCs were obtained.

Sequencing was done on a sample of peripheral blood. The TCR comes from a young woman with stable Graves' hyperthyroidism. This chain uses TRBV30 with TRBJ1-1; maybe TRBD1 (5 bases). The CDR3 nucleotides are TGTGCCTGGAAAACGGGGCTGAACACTGAAGCTTTCTTT. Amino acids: CAWKTGLNTEAFF.